The text below deals with one TCR beta chain. Its cognate antigen has yet to be identified. No base quality information exists; no much larger clone differs at one position. The sample comes from a study of blood T cell repertoires in COVID-19 (dated by TCRdb to 2020 to 2021). General notes on the study: Samples from collaborators originated in the United States, Italy and Spain and spanned both the acute and convalescent phases of COVID-19. The samples were drawn from the first 160 participants of the ongoing ImmuneRACE study and from 950 to 1,500 subjects provided by 6 global collaborators. A freely available public database, intended as a resource for researchers studying the immune response to SARS-CoV-2, is where the repertoires were released. The sample metadata nearly always contained a de-identified subject ID, COVID-19 status, age in years and sex. HLA class I and class II types, where available, came from metadata supplied by the sample provider rather than from assay-based typing. The dataset comprised deeply sampled blood TCRbeta repertoires from subjects exposed to, actively infected with, or recovered from COVID-19. The material from the prospective study consisted of cDNA or gDNA derived from T cells, B-cell-depleted T cells, or PBMCs.

The immunoSEQ Assay, a bias-controlled multiplex PCR, was used to amplify TCRbeta CDR3 regions from genomic DNA. As for how the authors treated the data: The number of nucleated cells in each sample was estimated by amplification of reference gene primers within the assay. Sequence reads were collapsed and filtered to measure the absolute abundance of every unique TCRbeta CDR3 rearrangement. Productive Simpson clonality was computed per sample as the square root of Simpson's diversity index over productive rearrangements. The clones in this table, taken by TCRdb from immuneACCESS, are in-frame only. Not every clone is retained; where verified, under half of the shortfall comes from an unresolved V gene, and the cause of the rest is unknown. The V and J calls and clone size come from that table; D and trimming were worked out from the DNA. The sample contains 170,000 or so clones, approximately 85% of them found a single time. The ten largest clones represent roughly 9% of the sample.

Summary of the overall study and its limitations: The quantity of clinical and demographic metadata differed by source and by participant and was supplied without curation.

In the prospective study, participants were roughly 18 to 100 years old, resided in approximately 25 geographic areas of the United States, and were enrolled through a virtual design. Cohort assignment in the prospective study relied on participant-reported clinical history from a screening survey and a study questionnaire. Recovered participants in ImmuneRACE Cohort 3 were defined by two consecutive negative NP/OP PCR tests, clearance by a healthcare professional, or resolution of symptoms. In the prospective study, mobile phlebotomists collected whole blood, serum and a nasopharyngeal or oropharyngeal swab from each participant. Additional blood draws and questionnaires over a 2-month period could optionally be provided by prospective study participants. Before DNA extraction, blood samples from the prospective study were shipped at room temperature or frozen. Trimmed from V: 2 bases; trimmed from J: 4 bases; junction bases lacking a gene match: 5. Based on the germline V gene, the CDR1 and CDR2 sequences are MDHEN and SYDVKM. From the cysteine up to the phenylalanine, the CDR3 has a length of 15 residues. The retained sequence is limited to the CDR3, 45 bases, with the frame set at the first base.

The sequence derives from a woman between 18 and 29 years old who had recovered from COVID-19. The rearrangement combines TRBV28 with TRBJ2-1, with 7 central nucleotides matching TRBD1. The specimen was PBMCs or T cells enriched from blood (not recorded which). The CDR3 corresponds to CASSLVGTVYNEQFF. The DNA reads TGTGCCAGCAGTTTAGTCGGGACAGTTTACAATGAGCAGTTCTTC.